This T cell receptor beta chain was documented in a study of blood T cells in healthy people across ages. The second PCR ran 7 to 11 cycles with a sample-barcoded 5' primer and J-beta primers. A template-switch adaptor that had 12 random nucleotides put a tag on each cDNA molecule. One entry per CDR3 protein results from TCRdb running MiXCR on the 5' RACE reads. This table holds some 370,000 distinct CDR3 sequences, about 49% found once. Worth noting for this clonotype: Its antigen is unknown.

The germline CDR1 and CDR2 sequences are SGHNT and YENEEA. The CDR3 has 15 residues. Study-level findings and limits: PBMCs that were unsorted prevented a conclusive naive versus antigen-experienced comparison. The fall in TCR beta diversity per million T cells was roughly linear with age.

The authors isolated at least 7 million PBMCs per sample. The chain recombines TRBV11-3 with TRBJ2-4, with TRBD1 matching over 8 bases. The DNA end lines up better with TRBJ2-5; the J call may be wrong. This sequence was found in a man aged 60 to 69 in good health. The sample was blood. The CDR3 coding sequence is TGTGCCAGCAGCTTCCGGACAGGGTCCGCAGAGACCCAGTACTTC. Protein: CASSFRTGSAETQYF.